The 26 T cell receptor beta chains listed next were all sequenced from one sample in a study of T-cell reconstitution after alpha-beta-depleted transplantation in children. For TCRbeta, the library was prepared with unique molecular identifiers. From the PCR reads, TCRdb called clonotypes with MiXCR, one entry per CDR3 protein. The repertoire includes 580,000 or so distinct CDR3 sequences, about 23% of them detected once, and roughly 14% sits in the top ten. The sample consisted of PBMCs, mostly from graft donor cells, taken 360 days after TCRalphabeta/CD19-depleted stem cell transplant. The receptors were sampled from a boy younger than two who had a stem cell transplant for acute myeloid leukemia, so the T cells may come from the graft donor.

This chain links TRBV6-1 with TRBJ1-1; weak D call: TRBD1 (5 bases). Per the germline V gene, CDR1 is MNHNS and CDR2 is SASEGT. This CDR3 is 10 amino acids long. V was shortened by 11 bases and J by 6 bases, with 10 bases between the two germline ends. The CDR3 nucleotides read TGTGCCGGGGGGACCCCTGAAGCTTTCTTT. As protein: CAGGTPEAFF.

This chain links TRBV5-1 with TRBJ2-3; a possible D gene is TRBD1 (5 bases). V was clipped by 5 bases and J by 3 bases, with 19 bases between them. The length of the CDR3 is 16 residues. Germline values: CDR1 SGHRS, CDR2 YFSETQ. This CDR3 is CASSLLRQGSTDTQYF. CDR3 coding DNA: TGCGCCAGCAGTCTCCTCCGGCAGGGCTCGACAGATACGCAGTATTTT. Together with reference TRBV5-1 and TRBJ2-3, the CDR3 gives the full variable domain: KAGVTQTPRYLIKTRGQQVTLSCSPISGHRSVSWYQQTPGQGLQFLFEYFSETQRNKGNFPGRFSGRQFSNSRSEMNVSTLELGDSALYLCASSLLRQGSTDTQYFGPGTRLTVL.

Comment on this clonotype: A much larger clone sits a single nucleotide away, making a read error possible. The gene calls are TRBV20-1 and TRBJ2-1, with D possibly being TRBD2 (7 bases). Germline loops: CDR1 DFQATT, CDR2 SNEGSKA (reference sequence). This CDR3 contains 16 residues. The DNA of the CDR3 is TGCTGTGCTAGAGATGGAGGGGGGGGCTCCTACAATGAGCAGTTCTTC. Its protein product is CCARDGGGGSYNEQFF.

This clonotype has only a few counts. The chain links TRBV6-4 to TRBJ2-2, with D unclear. V lost 2 bases and J 2 bases, leaving 12 bases between the germline ends. Germline CDR1 MRHNA, CDR2 SNTAGT. This CDR3 contains 16 residues. The CDR3 region has the DNA TGTGCCAGCAGTGACCCTGGGGTGGTTAACACCGGGGAGCTGTTTTTT. Its protein is CASSDPGVVNTGELFF.

This clonotype was counted a few times. V is TRBV4-1 and J is TRBJ1-3, with TRBD1 identical over 7 bases. The V and J ends lost 4 bases and 7 bases, in that order; junction bases with no gene match: 10. The CDR3 contains 15 residues. Germline values: CDR1 MGHRA, CDR2 YSYEKL. The CDR3 DNA reads TGCGCCAGCAGCCCCGCCCAGGGGGGGGCGAACACCATATATTTT. It is translated as CASSPAQGGANTIYF.

This rearrangement joins TRBV14 to TRBJ2-7, with D tentatively TRBD1 or TRBD2 (6 bases each). Germline CDR1 and CDR2: SGHDN and FVKESK. V was shortened by 3 bases and J by 6 bases, with 27 bases between the two germline ends. The CDR3 has 18 residues. The CDR3: CASSQGGPFLSLPGEQYF. CDR3 DNA sequence: TGTGCCAGCAGCCAGGGGGGCCCTTTCCTGTCCCTACCGGGCGAGCAGTACTTC.

The rearrangement uses TRBV28 and TRBJ1-5, with D perhaps matching TRBD1 (5 bases). The CDR3 loop spans 15 amino acids. Trimming cost V 6 bases and J 5 bases, with 17 bases left between them. The germline V gene encodes CDR1 MDHEN and CDR2 SYDVKM. The CDR3 DNA reads TGTGCCAGCAGCCCGGGACGGTATGCGCATCAGCCCCAGCATTTT. The encoded protein is CASSPGRYAHQPQHF.

Concerning this clonotype: A read error may account for a junction end that differs from germline. V is TRBV29-1 and J is TRBJ2-1, with a tentative D call TRBD1 (5 bases). Germline-derived CDR1 and CDR2 are SQVTM and ANQGSEA. This CDR3 has 8 amino acids. The CDR3 is CSVDRAIF. CDR3 DNA: TGCAGCGTTGACAGGGCGATCTTC.

The chain carries TRBV7-2 and TRBJ2-5; D gene uncertain. Deletions cut 5 bases from V and 3 bases from J, with 10 bases between. The germline V gene encodes CDR1 SGHTA and CDR2 FQGNSA. There are 13 residues in the CDR3. CDR3 coding DNA: TGTGCCAGCAGCCTGGGGTGGGAAGAGACCCAGTACTTC. This translates into CASSLGWEETQYF.

This clonotype was seen many times. V gene TRBV5-1 combines with J gene TRBJ1-1, with TRBD1 matching over 7 bases. The CDR3 contains 14 residues. Losses at the gene ends were 4 bases for V and 5 bases for J; bases not matched to a gene: 8. Germline CDR1 reads SGHRS; CDR2 reads YFSETQ. The CDR3, as DNA: TGCGCCAGCAGCCCCGGGACAGTATGGACTGAAGCTTTCTTT. Protein: CASSPGTVWTEAFF.

J is TRBJ1-1 and V is TRBV7-9; no clear D gene. The CDR3 loop spans 12 amino acids. The germline V gene has CDR1 SEHNR and CDR2 FQNEAQ (reference sequence). Trimming took 5 bases from V and 10 from J, leaving 14 bases between them. The CDR3 nucleotides read TGTGCCAGCAGCGCCCATCGGGATGGAGCTTTCTTT. Encoded protein: CASSAHRDGAFF.

This clonotype was seen only a few times. The chain carries TRBV20-1 and TRBJ1-1; D unresolved. V was pared by 4 bases and J by 1 base, with 10 bases between. This CDR3 has 13 amino acids. CDR1 DFQATT and CDR2 SNEGSKA come from the germline V gene (reference sequence). The CDR3 nucleotides are TGCAGTGCTACCACAGAGTCGAACACTGAAGCTTTCTTT. Protein product: CSATTESNTEAFF.

V gene TRBV24-1 combines with J gene TRBJ2-2, with 7 bases identical to TRBD1. There are 15 residues in the CDR3. The germline V gene has CDR1 KGHDR and CDR2 SFDVKD. V shed 7 bases and J 8 bases; nucleotides not matched to a gene: 12. CDR3 nucleotide sequence: TGTGCCACCAGCCCCGGGACAGCTGTTTTTGGGGAGCTGTTTTTT. It specifies CATSPGTAVFGELFF.

As to this clonotype: It may be a read error: a sequence one base away is much more abundant. This chain uses TRBV29-1 with TRBJ2-7; 9 bases fit TRBD1. The germline gives CDR1 SQVTM, CDR2 ANQGSEA. The length of the CDR3 is 15 residues. CDR3 in amino acids: CSVERGQGSSYERYF. In DNA, the CDR3 is TGCAGCGTTGAAAGGGGACAGGGATCCTCCTACGAGCGGTACTTC.

The CDR3 spells CASSLIWPPDTQYF. The CDR3, as DNA: TGTGCCAGCAGCCTCATTTGGCCCCCAGATACGCAGTATTTT. The chain uses TRBV3-1 and TRBJ2-3; no firm D call. The germline V gene has CDR1 LGHDT and CDR2 YNNKEL (reference sequence). The CDR3 is made up of 14 amino acids. The V gene lost 4 bases and the J gene lost 4 bases, with 12 bases spanning the gap.

The chain is built from TRBV6-1 and TRBJ2-6; possible D gene TRBD1, 5 bases. Germline V lookup: CDR1 MNHNS, CDR2 SASEGT. Trimming stripped 4 bases from V and 0 bases from J, with 10 bases between. This CDR3 is built from 16 residues. The CDR3: CASSGQHLSGANVLTF. In DNA form, the CDR3 reads TGTGCCAGCAGTGGACAGCACCTCTCTGGGGCCAACGTCCTGACTTTC.

The sample holds a few counts of this clonotype. The CDR3 DNA sequence: TGCAGTGCTAGAGAATACCTAGCGGGAGGCACAGATACGCAGTATTTT. Its protein is CSAREYLAGGTDTQYF. The genes are TRBV20-1 and TRBJ2-3; 10 positions agree with TRBD2. The CDR3 is made up of 16 amino acids. V shed 0 bases and J 1 base; nucleotides not matched to a gene: 4. Germline CDR1 and CDR2: DFQATT and SNEGSKA (reference sequence).

The chain combines TRBV27 with TRBJ2-5, with D tentatively TRBD1 or TRBD2 (5 bases each). The ends were cut back, 3 bases at V and 1 base at J, with 9 bases in the middle. CDR1 is MNHEY and CDR2 is SMNVEV in the germline V gene (reference sequence). CDR3 length equals 14 residues. The CDR3 coding sequence is TGTGCCAGCAGTTTTTGGGGGAGCCAAGAGACCCAGTACTTC. Its protein is CASSFWGSQETQYF.

V gene TRBV6-1 combines with J gene TRBJ2-3, with 7 bases matching TRBD1. V shed 6 bases, J shed 3 bases, and the junction held 15 bases outside the gene matches. CDR3 length equals 17 residues. Germline CDR1 and CDR2: MNHNS and SASEGT. CDR3 coding DNA: TGTGCCAGCAGCGACAACCGATGGACAGGCCCTACAGATACGCAGTATTTT. This translates into CASSDNRWTGPTDTQYF.

This clonotype was seen repeatedly, ten times or more. This chain links TRBV30 with TRBJ1-2; no definite D call. V was cut by 3 bases and J by 3 bases, with 11 bases left in between. Germline V gives CDR1 GTSNPN, CDR2 SVGIG (reference sequence). The length of the CDR3 is 13 residues. In DNA, the CDR3 is TGTGCCTGGAGCGTGAGGGTCGACTATGGCTACACCTTC. Translation gives CAWSVRVDYGYTF. The full variable domain, completed using reference TRBV30 and TRBJ1-2, is SQTIHQWPATLVQPVGSPLSLECTVEGTSNPNLYWYRQAAGRGLQLLFYSVGIGQISSEVPQNLSASRPQDRQFILSSKKLLLSDSGFYLCAWSVRVDYGYTFGSGTRLTVV.

This rearrangement joins TRBV28 to TRBJ1-2; 8 nucleotides line up with TRBD1. The V gene's germline CDR1 is MDHEN and CDR2 SYDVKM. V shed 6 bases and J 6 bases; nucleotides not matched to a gene: 9. This CDR3 contains 14 residues. For the CDR3, the DNA is TGTGCCAGCAGCACACGACAGGGGACGAATGGCTACACCTTC. It is translated as CASSTRQGTNGYTF.

At least ten counts were recorded for this clonotype. The rearrangement links TRBV6-1 to TRBJ2-3; D unclear. The CDR3 length is 10 residues. V lost 8 bases to trimming and J lost 3 bases, with 3 bases between them. Germline V gene lookup returns CDR1 MNHNS and CDR2 SASEGT. The DNA for the CDR3 is TGTGCCAGCGATACAGATACGCAGTATTTT. The encoded protein is CASDTDTQYF.

There are many counts of this clonotype. The chain uses TRBV29-1 and TRBJ1-2; D is possibly TRBD1 (5 bases). The CDR3 loop spans 13 amino acids. Germline lookup yields CDR1 SQVTM and CDR2 ANQGSEA. V dropped 6 bases and J dropped 7 bases, with 18 bases sitting between them. The CDR3 is CSVPGMIYGGYTF. The CDR3 nucleotides are TGCAGCGTGCCAGGGATGATCTATGGTGGCTACACCTTC.

This clonotype was observed a few times. This rearrangement joins TRBV29-1 to TRBJ1-1; D is undetermined. The CDR3 runs 12 residues. V was cut by 4 bases and J by 3 bases, with 9 bases left in between. Per the germline V gene, CDR1 is SQVTM and CDR2 is ANQGSEA. The chain's CDR3 is CSVGPEDTEAFF. CDR3 nucleotides: TGCAGCGTTGGACCCGAGGACACTGAAGCTTTCTTT.

This clonotype was observed a single time. The chain carries TRBV12-3 or TRBV12-4 and TRBJ2-5; D possibly uses TRBD1 or TRBD2 (5 bases each). With 5 bases removed from V and 1 base from J, the gap between germline ends came to 14 bases. There are 15 residues in the CDR3. The CDR3 here is CASSPGTIFQETQYF. CDR3 coding DNA: TGTGCCAGCAGTCCCGGGACCATTTTCCAAGAGACCCAGTACTTC.

The table lists this clonotype with a few counts. The rearrangement links TRBV24-1 to TRBJ2-3; possibly TRBD1 for D (6 bases). Germline assignment: CDR1 KGHDR and CDR2 SFDVKD. V was cut by 9 bases and J by 2 bases, with 14 bases left in between. The CDR3 has 14 amino acids. Written as DNA, the CDR3 is TGTGCCACCCGCCCGGACAGAGACACAGATACGCAGTATTTT. It is translated as CATRPDRDTDTQYF.